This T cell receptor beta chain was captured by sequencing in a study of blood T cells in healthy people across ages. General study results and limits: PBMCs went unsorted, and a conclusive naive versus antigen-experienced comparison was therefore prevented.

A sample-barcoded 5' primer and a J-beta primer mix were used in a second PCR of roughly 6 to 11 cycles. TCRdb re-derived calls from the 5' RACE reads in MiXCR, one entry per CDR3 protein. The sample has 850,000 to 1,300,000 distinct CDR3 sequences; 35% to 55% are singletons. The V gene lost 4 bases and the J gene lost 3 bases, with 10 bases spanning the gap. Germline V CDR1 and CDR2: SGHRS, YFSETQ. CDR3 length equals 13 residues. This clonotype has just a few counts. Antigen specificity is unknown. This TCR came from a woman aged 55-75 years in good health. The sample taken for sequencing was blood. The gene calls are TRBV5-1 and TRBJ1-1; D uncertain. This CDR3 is CASSARQYTEAFF. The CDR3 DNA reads TGCGCCAGCAGCGCGCGGCAGTACACTGAAGCTTTCTTT.